The 28 T cell receptor beta chains given below trace back to one sample, sequenced in a study of blood T cell repertoires in COVID-19. This table comes from immunoSEQ multiplex PCR, and its TCRdb copy is limited to in-frame clones, with some not included. The sample consists of about 200,000 clones, around 87% of them appearing once. Sequencing input: peripheral blood. The receptors here all came from a man between 60 and 70 years old with acute or convalescent COVID-19.

The V call is TRBV19, the J call TRBJ2-7; TRBD1 matches at 8 bases. CDR3 size: 14 residues. Looked up from germline, CDR1 is LNHDA and CDR2 is SQIVND (reference sequence). The trim removed 3 bases at V and 4 bases at J, leaving 5 bases unmatched. CDR3 nucleotide sequence: TGTGCCAGTAGTATTTCAGGGGGCATTTACGAGCAGTACTTC. Its protein product is CASSISGGIYEQYF.

The CDR3 spells CASSQVGGQSSYNSPLHF. CDR3 nucleotides: TGTGCCAGCAGCCAAGTCGGAGGGCAAAGCTCCTATAATTCACCCCTCCACTTT. V usage is TRBV3-1 (or the pseudogene TRBV3-2) and J usage is TRBJ1-6; D unclear. CDR3 size: 18 residues. Trimming stripped 1 base from V and 0 bases from J, with 13 bases between. In germline, CDR1 is LGHDT, CDR2 YNNKEL (reference sequence).

The V and J genes are TRBV6-2 or TRBV6-3 and TRBJ2-7, with TRBD2 matching 7 bases. Per the germline V gene, CDR1 is MNHEY and CDR2 is SVGEGT. This CDR3 region has 15 residues. Trimming at V came to 4 bases and at J to 5 bases, leaving 11 bases not matched to a gene. CDR3 loop: CASSLPGLPRHEQYF. For the CDR3, the DNA is TGTGCCAGCAGTTTACCGGGACTACCCCGCCACGAGCAGTACTTC.

This sequence joins TRBV5-1 and TRBJ1-4, with a tentative D call TRBD1 (6 bases). This CDR3 contains 15 residues. V was cut by 3 bases and J by 8 bases, with 17 bases left in between. The V gene's germline CDR1 is SGHRS and CDR2 YFSETQ. CDR3 amino acids: CASSSRAGVGEKLFF. CDR3 nucleotides: TGCGCCAGCAGCTCGAGGGCAGGGGTAGGAGAAAAACTGTTTTTT.

This clone was counted once. The chain recombines TRBV18 with TRBJ2-7; D might be TRBD1 (5 bases). CDR3 size: 15 residues. Deletions cut 4 bases from V and 0 bases from J, with 13 bases between. The germline CDR1 and CDR2 sequences are KGHSH and LQKENI. The CDR3 here is CASSLTGDSSYEQYF. The DNA for the CDR3 is TGTGCCAGCTCACTAACAGGCGACAGCTCCTACGAGCAGTACTTC.

The chain recombines TRBV6-1 with TRBJ2-1; D may be TRBD1 (6 bases). With 3 bases removed from V and 2 bases from J, the gap between germline ends came to 8 bases. Germline-derived CDR1 and CDR2 are MNHNS and SASEGT. CDR3 size: 14 residues. The CDR3 coding sequence is TGTGCCAGCAGTGATTACAGGGCCTACAATGAGCAGTTCTTC. This encodes CASSDYRAYNEQFF.

The chain has TRBV5-1 and TRBJ2-1, with a tentative D call TRBD1 (6 bases). V was pared by 5 bases and J by 8 bases, with 11 bases between. Germline V gene sequence: CDR1 SGHRS, CDR2 YFSETQ. CDR3 length: 12 residues. The CDR3 sequence is CASSLAGDEQFF. DNA for the CDR3: TGCGCCAGCAGTTTAGCAGGGGATGAGCAGTTCTTC. The full variable domain, rest sourced from reference TRBV5-1 and TRBJ2-1, is KAGVTQTPRYLIKTRGQQVTLSCSPISGHRSVSWYQQTPGQGLQFLFEYFSETQRNKGNFPGRFSGRQFSNSRSEMNVSTLELGDSALYLCASSLAGDEQFFGPGTRLTVL.

The chain links TRBV27 to TRBJ1-6, with D perhaps TRBD1 (5 bases). Germline V lookup: CDR1 MNHEY, CDR2 SMNVEV (reference sequence). This CDR3 has 16 residues. Trimming pared 5 bases from V and 3 bases from J, leaving 14 bases between. The CDR3 DNA is TGTGCCAGCAGTCCACCGCCGGGGGGCTATAATTCACCCCTCCACTTT. Translating it yields CASSPPPGGYNSPLHF.

The chain combines TRBV30 with TRBJ1-4, with D possibly TRBD1 on 6 matching bases. Looked up from germline, CDR1 is GTSNPN and CDR2 is SVGIG (reference sequence). This CDR3 region has 15 residues. V lost 2 bases and J lost 0, with 10 bases in between. The CDR3 sequence is CAWSSYRATNEKLFF. CDR3 coding DNA: TGTGCCTGGAGTTCGTACAGGGCAACTAATGAAAAACTGTTTTTT. The full variable domain, rest sourced from reference TRBV30 and TRBJ1-4, is SQTIHQWPATLVQPVGSPLSLECTVEGTSNPNLYWYRQAAGRGLQLLFYSVGIGQISSEVPQNLSASRPQDRQFILSSKKLLLSDSGFYLCAWSSYRATNEKLFFGSGTQLSVL.

In nucleotides, the CDR3 is TGTGCCAGCAGCCCATCGGGCAAAAACATTCAGTACTTC. Protein: CASSPSGKNIQYF. This sequence joins TRBV7-8 and TRBJ2-4; the D is unclear. V was pared by 5 bases and J by 3 bases, with 8 bases between. CDR1 is SGHVS, CDR2 FQNEAQ, per germline. The CDR3 totals 13 residues.

About this clone: Within the sample, other DNA sequences also encode this same CDR3. This chain's CDR3 is CASSPGGGGNQPQHF. The CDR3 DNA is TGTGCCAGCTCACCGGGGGGAGGGGGCAATCAGCCCCAGCATTTT. V and J are TRBV18 and TRBJ1-5; maybe TRBD1 (5 bases). CDR1 is KGHSH, CDR2 LQKENI, per germline. The CDR3 length is 15 residues. The V end was cut by 3 bases, the J end by 2 bases, with 11 bases between.

This clone was observed once. This sequence joins TRBV11-3 and TRBJ2-2; no reliable D call. The CDR3 length is 13 residues. The germline gives CDR1 SGHNT, CDR2 YENEEA. V lost 9 bases, J lost 1 base, and 9 bases lay in between. CDR3: CASQRQNTGELFF. In nucleotides, the CDR3 is TGTGCCAGTCAGAGACAGAACACCGGGGAGCTGTTTTTT. Using reference TRBV11-3 and TRBJ2-2 for the parts outside the CDR3, the full variable domain is EAGVVQSPRYKIIEKKQPVAFWCNPISGHNTLYWYLQNLGQGPELLIRYENEEAVDDSQLPKDRFSAERLKGVDSTLKIQPAELGDSAVYLCASQRQNTGELFFGEGSRLTVL.

V usage is TRBV16 and J usage is TRBJ1-5, with TRBD1 matching 10 bases. V gave up 4 bases and J gave up 0 bases; unmatched junction bases: 6. Per germline, CDR1 KGHSY and CDR2 FQNENV. The CDR3 is made up of 17 amino acids. CDR3 bases: TGTGCCAGCAGCCGAGGGGGACAGGGGAATAGCAATCAGCCCCAGCATTTT. Its translation: CASSRGGQGNSNQPQHF.

This clone was seen more than once but under ten times. The rearrangement joins TRBV6-2 or TRBV6-3 to TRBJ1-5, with D perhaps TRBD1 (5 bases). Germline loops: CDR1 MNHEY, CDR2 SVGEGT. CDR3 length equals 12 residues. Trimming shortened V by 6 bases and J by 6 bases, and 9 bases separated the two germline ends. CDR3 nucleotides: TGTGCCAGCAGCAAAGGGGCTCAGCCCCAGCATTTT. It is translated as CASSKGAQPQHF.

The chain joins TRBV5-4 to TRBJ1-2; 7 bases are a match to TRBD1. Germline-derived CDR1 and CDR2 are SGHNT and YYREEE (reference sequence). CDR3 size: 15 residues. Losses at the gene ends were 4 bases for V and 4 bases for J; bases not matched to a gene: 10. The chain's CDR3 is CASSARTGTSYGYTF. DNA of the CDR3: TGTGCCAGCAGCGCAAGGACAGGTACGTCCTATGGCTACACCTTC.

The rearrangement uses TRBV5-6 and TRBJ1-4; tentatively, D is TRBD1 (5 bases). The CDR3 runs 16 residues. CDR1 is SGHDT, CDR2 YYEEEE, per germline. Trimming took 3 bases from V and 6 from J, leaving 18 bases between them. The CDR3: CASSWGEALRHEKLFF. For the CDR3, the DNA is TGTGCCAGCAGCTGGGGGGAGGCTCTTAGACATGAAAAACTGTTTTTT.

This rearrangement joins TRBV5-1 to TRBJ1-5; 7 positions agree with TRBD1. Germline assignment: CDR1 SGHRS and CDR2 YFSETQ. There are 14 residues in the CDR3. J gave up 4 bases and V 5 bases, and 6 bases lay outside the gene matches. As DNA, the CDR3 is TGCGCCAGCAGTACCGGGACAGATAATCAGCCCCAGCATTTT. It yields the protein CASSTGTDNQPQHF.

This chain uses TRBV27 with TRBJ1-4; 8 bases agree with TRBD1. V trimming: 5 bases; J trimming: 9 bases; junction bases outside the gene matches: 14. Germline V gene data show CDR1 as MNHEY and CDR2 as SMNVEV (reference sequence). The CDR3 spans 16 residues. The DNA for the CDR3 is TGTGCCAGCAGTCCCACCCCGGGACAGGAGAGAAAAAAACTGTTTTTT. It yields the protein CASSPTPGQERKKLFF.

This sequence joins TRBV2 and TRBJ1-6, with D perhaps matching TRBD1 (6 bases). CDR1 is SNHLY and CDR2 is FYNNEI in the germline V gene. Trimming stripped 11 bases from V and 7 bases from J, with 18 bases between. This CDR3 contains 14 residues. This chain's CDR3 is CAGNTGNLNSPLHF. The CDR3 DNA is TGTGCCGGAAATACAGGGAATTTAAATTCACCCCTCCACTTT.

In this sample, this clone turned up a few times. The CDR3 DNA sequence: TGTGCCAGCAGCCCCGTAAGGGACAGTGGCTACACCTTC. Residues: CASSPVRDSGYTF. V usage is TRBV7-2 and J usage is TRBJ1-2, with 7 bases lining up with TRBD1. The J segment lost 7 bases and the V segment lost 5 bases, leaving 7 bases of the junction unmatched. Germline CDR1 reads SGHTA; CDR2 reads FQGNSA. The CDR3 covers 13 residues.

CDR3 in DNA: TGTGCCAGCAGTTGGGACAGGGGGAGCTCTAGCAATCAGCCCCAGCATTTT. It specifies CASSWDRGSSSNQPQHF. This chain links TRBV28 with TRBJ1-5; 11 bases fit TRBD1. CDR3 length equals 17 residues. Germline trimming cut 4 bases from V and 0 bases from J; bases unmatched to any gene: 5. Per germline, CDR1 MDHEN and CDR2 SYDVKM.

J is TRBJ2-5 and V is TRBV29-1, with 12 bases aligning to TRBD2. CDR1 and CDR2 (germline): SQVTM, ANQGSEA. Losses at the gene ends were 0 bases for V and 3 bases for J; bases not matched to a gene: 5. This CDR3 contains 16 residues. CDR3 in amino acids: CSVEDRLAGGEETQYF. The CDR3 bases are TGCAGCGTTGAAGATCGTCTAGCGGGGGGGGAAGAGACCCAGTACTTC.

This clone showed up just a few times. The rearrangement links TRBV4-1 to TRBJ1-1; TRBD1 matches at 9 bases. The CDR3 consists of 15 residues. The V segment lost 3 bases and the J segment 5 bases; nucleotides outside the gene matches: 7. Germline CDR1 MGHRA, CDR2 YSYEKL. The CDR3 DNA follows: TGCGCCAGCAGCCAGGGTTACAGGGGGCGGACTGAAGCTTTCTTT. Amino acids: CASSQGYRGRTEAFF.

The chain employs TRBV7-3 and TRBJ2-2; D unclear. CDR3 length equals 14 residues. With 1 base removed from V and 6 bases from J, the gap between germline ends came to 9 bases. In germline, CDR1 is SGHTA, CDR2 FQGTGA. The CDR3 nucleotides read TGTGCCAGCAGCTTAAGTGACATGGCCGGGGAGCTGTTTTTT. Amino acid sequence: CASSLSDMAGELFF.

This clone came up many times. The V call is TRBV6-5, the J call TRBJ2-1, with 8 nucleotides matching TRBD2. The CDR3 loop spans 15 amino acids. Germline V gene data show CDR1 as MNHEY and CDR2 as SVGAGI. The junction had 12 bases not matched to a gene; V was cut back by 6 bases and J by 8 bases. The CDR3 DNA reads as TGTGCCAGCAGCCCCCCGGGACTAGGGTTCCATGAGCAGTTCTTC. Residues: CASSPPGLGFHEQFF.

The chain combines TRBV28 with TRBJ1-2; D is perhaps TRBD1 (5 bases). Germline loops: CDR1 MDHEN, CDR2 SYDVKM. The V end was cut by 3 bases, the J end by 4 bases, with 12 bases between. The CDR3 contains 14 residues. This CDR3 reads CASSLGRDIYGYTF. The CDR3 DNA sequence: TGTGCCAGCAGTTTGGGCAGGGATATCTATGGCTACACCTTC.

The chain employs TRBV5-8 and TRBJ1-1; maybe TRBD1 (5 bases). This CDR3 region has 16 residues. V lost 6 bases, J lost 4 bases, and 22 bases lay in between. Looked up from germline, CDR1 is SGHTS and CDR2 is YDEGEE. Here the CDR3 DNA reads TGTGCCAGCATACCACCTAGCGGGACCCAGGGCACTGAAGCTTTCTTT. Translating it yields CASIPPSGTQGTEAFF.

V and J are TRBV6-1 and TRBJ1-2, with D unresolved. The CDR3 covers 13 residues. V was trimmed by 1 base and J by 8 bases, leaving 11 bases between them. CDR1 is MNHNS and CDR2 is SASEGT in the germline V gene. This CDR3 reads CASSEVAVSGYTF. Here the CDR3 DNA reads TGTGCCAGCAGTGAAGTGGCAGTTAGCGGCTACACCTTC.